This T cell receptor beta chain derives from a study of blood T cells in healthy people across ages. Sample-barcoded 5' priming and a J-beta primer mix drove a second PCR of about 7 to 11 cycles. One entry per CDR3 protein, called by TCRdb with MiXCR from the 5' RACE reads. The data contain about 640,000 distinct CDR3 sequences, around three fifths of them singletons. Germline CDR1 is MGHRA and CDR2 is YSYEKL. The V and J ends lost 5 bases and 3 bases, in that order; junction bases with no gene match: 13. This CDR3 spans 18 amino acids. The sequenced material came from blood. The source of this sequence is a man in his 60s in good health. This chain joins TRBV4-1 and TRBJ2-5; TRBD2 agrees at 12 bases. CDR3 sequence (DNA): TGCGCCAGCAGCTTCATTCCCTCTCTAGCGGGGGGGGAAGAGACCCAGTACTTC. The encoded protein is CASSFIPSLAGGEETQYF.